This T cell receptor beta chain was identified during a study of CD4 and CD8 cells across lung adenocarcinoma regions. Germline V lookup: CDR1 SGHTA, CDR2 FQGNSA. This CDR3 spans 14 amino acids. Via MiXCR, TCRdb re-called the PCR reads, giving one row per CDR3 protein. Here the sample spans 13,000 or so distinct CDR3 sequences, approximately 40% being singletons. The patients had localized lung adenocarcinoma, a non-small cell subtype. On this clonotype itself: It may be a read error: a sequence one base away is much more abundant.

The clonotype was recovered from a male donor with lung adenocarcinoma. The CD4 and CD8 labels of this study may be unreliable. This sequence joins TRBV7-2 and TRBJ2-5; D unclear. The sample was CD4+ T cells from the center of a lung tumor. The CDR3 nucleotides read TGTGCCAGCAGCTTGCGTGCGGCCCAAGAGACCCAGTGCTTC. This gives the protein CASSLRAAQETQCF. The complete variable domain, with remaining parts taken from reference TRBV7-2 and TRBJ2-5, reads GAGVSQSPSNKVTEKGKDVELRCDPISGHTALYWYRQSLGQGLEFLIYFQGNSAPDKSGLPSDRFSAERTGGSVSTLTIQRTQQEDSAVYLCASSLRAAQETQCFGPGTRLLVL.